The source of this T cell receptor beta chain is a study of identical twins. General study points: Abundant cord blood beta clonotypes carried fewer insertions; memory repertoires showed none. Sequences that were out-of-frame, alpha and twin-shared displayed an excess of low generation probability.

TCRdb used MiXCR to reprocess the 5' RACE reads, holding one entry per CDR3 protein. The sample includes under 250,000 distinct CDR3 sequences, roughly 12% seen only once; the top ten take about 4%. Germline V lookup: CDR1 MDHEN, CDR2 SYDVKM. After removal of 2 bases from V and 5 bases from J, the junction contained 5 bases not matched to a gene. The CDR3 has 14 residues. This clonotype was seen a few times. Its antigen is undetermined. These data also formed part of another study, on yellow fever vaccine responses in identical twins. Turning to that study: After vaccination, twins' T cell response reportedly seemed partly convergent, partly personalized.

This sequence originates from a woman under 30 in good health. The J gene is TRBJ2-5, the V gene TRBV28, with TRBD2 matching over 7 bases. The sequencing input was memory (CD45RO+) T cells sorted from blood. For the CDR3, the DNA is TGTGCCAGCAGTTTACCGGGCGGGAGTGAGACCCAGTACTTC. Residues: CASSLPGGSETQYF.